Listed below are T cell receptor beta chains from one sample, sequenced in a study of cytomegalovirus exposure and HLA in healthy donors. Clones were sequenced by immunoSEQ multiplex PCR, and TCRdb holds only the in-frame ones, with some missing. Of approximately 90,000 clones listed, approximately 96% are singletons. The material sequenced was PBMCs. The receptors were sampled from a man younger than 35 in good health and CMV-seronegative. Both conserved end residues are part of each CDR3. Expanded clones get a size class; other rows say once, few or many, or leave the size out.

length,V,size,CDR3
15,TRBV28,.,CASRRTHPGHRGYTF
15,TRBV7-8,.,CASRSSREHTGELFF
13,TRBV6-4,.,CASSIENTGELFF
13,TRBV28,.,CATGHQRNYGYTF
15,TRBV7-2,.,CASSPRTSGTYEQYF
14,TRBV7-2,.,CASSPRFSGNTIYF
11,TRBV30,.,CAWSAGSGYTF
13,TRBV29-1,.,CSVAAGGFNEQYF
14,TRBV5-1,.,CASSSGLAGGEQYF
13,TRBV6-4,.,CASSDSIAGELFF
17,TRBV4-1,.,CASSQARDSALNYGYTF
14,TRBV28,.,CASMPRVIENEQFF
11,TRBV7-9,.,CASSGRNTIYF
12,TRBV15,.,CATSRLGGKAFF
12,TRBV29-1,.,CSVRQGGTEAFF
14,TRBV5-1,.,CASSHSDLNYEQYF
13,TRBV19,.,CASSSGPINEQFF
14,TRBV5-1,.,CASSLGQGIQPQHF
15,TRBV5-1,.,CASSLGRSRSFGYTF
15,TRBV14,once,CASSQDWRVEDTQYF
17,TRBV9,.,CASSVEVNRGAGNTIYF
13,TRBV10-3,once,CAISELRSAGAFF
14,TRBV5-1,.,CASSLTGKLDGYTF
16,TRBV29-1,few,CSAEGDRGATYNEQFF
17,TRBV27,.,CASSLSVYRELTGELFF
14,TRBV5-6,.,CASSSKAGVDTQYF
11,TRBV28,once,CASSFRQPQHF
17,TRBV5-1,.,CASSLGAGTGGADTQYF
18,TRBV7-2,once,CASSLRGGYDLGDYGYTF
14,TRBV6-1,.,CASGTGGGNQPQHF
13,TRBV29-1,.,CSVDGLENNEQFF
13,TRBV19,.,CASGGDRVGEQYF
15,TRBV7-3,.,CASSLRPSGGETQYF
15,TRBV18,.,CASSPSVATNEKLFF
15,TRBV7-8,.,CASSFKQGLAGELFF
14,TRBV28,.,CASSFGENDYGYTF
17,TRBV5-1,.,CASSESPGQGRAEKLFF
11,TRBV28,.,CASRLLDTQYF
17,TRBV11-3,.,CASSGFRDRVITGELFF
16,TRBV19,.,CASSTTGPSNYNEQFF